The present entry profiles one T cell receptor (beta chain) with its context. Its antigen remains unknown. Relative to the germline gene, one junction end is altered; a read error may explain this. The PCR ran on 60 Vbeta and 13 Jbeta primers. Libraries were prepared by immunoSEQ multiplex PCR; TCRdb keeps only in-frame clonotypes and omits some of them. The sample table sets out roughly 90,000 clones. Though probably carrying unrecorded immune exposures, donors were nominally healthy at sampling. This entry belongs to a study of cytomegalovirus exposure and HLA in healthy donors. Study details: An earlier analysis found roughly 110 million unique TCR beta sequences from approximately 190 million T cells. Whole-study results and caveats: One variant, a missense change in DCLRE1C, was linked in a later analysis to TCR beta V- and J-gene trimming.

The TCR sequence derives from a man between 50 and 59 years old in good health and CMV-seropositive. Material: PBMCs.

The CDR3, as DNA: TGCGCCAGCAGCCAAGATTCGCAGTCTCCCTCTCACTTC. This translates into CASSQDSQSPSHF. The chain couples TRBV4-3 to TRBJ2-4; no reliable D call. Germline CDR1 reads LGHNA; CDR2 reads YSLEER. The CDR3 consists of 13 residues.